Listed below are T cell receptor beta chains from one sample, sequenced in a study of post-analysis software for immune sequencing data. TCRdb reanalysed the PCR reads using MiXCR and keeps one entry per CDR3 protein. The sample has 750,000 to 950,000 distinct CDR3 sequences; approximately 53% are singletons. The sequenced sample was blood. The source of these receptors is a girl under 18 with multiple sclerosis. Each CDR3 is given with its conserved first and last residue. A D gene is named only where the DNA matches it firmly. Only some rows state a clone size, as once, few, many or a class for expanded clones.

V: TRBV20-1; D: .; J: TRBJ2-3; size: .; CDR3: CSARGPRQDTDTQYF; DNA: TGCAGTGCTAGGGGCCCCAGACAGGACACAGATACGCAGTATTTT
V: TRBV27; D: .; J: TRBJ2-2; size: few; CDR3: CASTVGWGRNTGELFF; DNA: TGTGCCAGCACCGTTGGTTGGGGGCGCAACACCGGGGAGCTGTTTTTT
V: TRBV5-1; D: TRBD2; J: TRBJ2-3; size: .; CDR3: CASSSVAGGADTQYF; DNA: TGCGCCAGCAGCTCCGTAGCGGGAGGCGCAGATACGCAGTATTTT
V: TRBV2; D: .; J: TRBJ2-5; size: few; CDR3: CASSETPSYGETQYF; DNA: TGTGCCAGCAGTGAGACCCCTTCGTACGGGGAGACCCAGTACTTC
V: TRBV15; D: TRBD1; J: TRBJ2-7; size: once; CDR3: CATSITPGTGYYEQYF; DNA: TGTGCCACCAGCATAACCCCCGGGACAGGGTACTACGAGCAGTACTTC
V: TRBV6-5; D: .; J: TRBJ1-5; size: .; CDR3: CASSYSFDRNSNQPQHF; DNA: TGTGCCAGCAGTTACTCTTTTGACAGGAATAGCAATCAGCCCCAGCATTTT
V: TRBV7-8; D: TRBD1; J: TRBJ2-1; size: .; CDR3: CASSTWDRSAGEQFF; DNA: TGTGCCAGCAGCACCTGGGACAGGTCCGCCGGTGAGCAGTTCTTC
V: TRBV4-1; D: .; J: TRBJ2-3; size: .; CDR3: CASSSPARQVAYTGTQYF; DNA: TGCGCCAGCAGCTCCCCGGCCAGGCAGGTTGCTTACACAGGTACGCAGTATTTT
V: TRBV5-1; D: .; J: TRBJ1-1; size: once; CDR3: CASSWGRGARTEAFF; DNA: TGCGCCAGCAGCTGGGGGCGGGGGGCGAGGACTGAAGCTTTCTTT
V: TRBV29-1; D: TRBD1; J: TRBJ2-1; size: .; CDR3: CSVDEGRGHNYNEQFF; DNA: TGCAGCGTTGACGAGGGCAGGGGGCACAACTACAATGAGCAGTTCTTC
V: TRBV7-2; D: TRBD2; J: TRBJ2-7; size: .; CDR3: CASSFISGGLTYEQYF; DNA: TGTGCCAGCAGTTTCATTAGCGGGGGGCTTACCTACGAGCAGTACTTC
V: TRBV5-1; D: TRBD2; J: TRBJ2-7; size: many; CDR3: CASSLERGSYEQYF; DNA: TGCGCCAGCAGCTTGGAGCGGGGGTCCTACGAGCAGTACTTC
V: TRBV12-3/TRBV12-4; D: TRBD2; J: TRBJ2-1; size: .; CDR3: CASRSSGGINEQFF; DNA: TGTGCCAGCAGAAGTAGCGGGGGGATCAATGAGCAGTTCTTC
V: TRBV29-1; D: TRBD2; J: TRBJ2-7; size: .; CDR3: CSAQTSGRIFGEQYF; DNA: TGCAGCGCCCAAACTAGCGGGAGGATTTTTGGTGAGCAGTACTTC
V: TRBV12-3/TRBV12-4; D: .; J: TRBJ2-1; size: .; CDR3: CASSSLAWGEQFF; DNA: TGTGCCAGCAGTTCTCTCGCTTGGGGCGAGCAGTTCTTC
V: TRBV4-2; D: TRBD1; J: TRBJ2-7; size: .; CDR3: CASSQVGTGGLFYEQYF; DNA: TGTGCCAGCAGCCAAGTAGGGACAGGGGGACTTTTCTACGAGCAGTACTTC
V: TRBV7-9; D: TRBD2; J: TRBJ2-7; size: .; CDR3: CASSHGASGTYEQYF; DNA: TGTGCCAGCAGCCACGGGGCTAGCGGAACCTACGAGCAGTACTTC
V: TRBV27; D: TRBD2; J: TRBJ2-5; size: once; CDR3: CASSLGLTGGLEEETQYF; DNA: TGTGCCAGCAGTTTAGGTCTAACGGGGGGGTTAGAGGAAGAGACCCAGTACTTC
V: TRBV14; D: .; J: TRBJ1-6; size: .; CDR3: CASSPRFGDGSPLHF; DNA: TGTGCCAGCAGCCCGCGGTTCGGCGATGGTTCACCCCTCCACTTT
V: TRBV20-1; D: .; J: TRBJ1-2; size: few; CDR3: CSARVSGRFYGYTF; DNA: TGCAGTGCTAGAGTGTCGGGACGGTTCTATGGCTACACCTTC
V: TRBV5-1; D: .; J: TRBJ2-5; size: .; CDR3: CASSLARTWETQYF; DNA: TGCGCCAGCAGCTTGGCCCGGACATGGGAGACCCAGTACTTC
V: TRBV5-1; D: .; J: TRBJ2-5; size: .; CDR3: CASSQNEYRETQYF; DNA: TGCGCCAGCAGCCAGAATGAGTATCGAGAGACCCAGTACTTC
V: TRBV2; D: TRBD2; J: TRBJ2-7; size: .; CDR3: CAISILAGVMVHEQYF; DNA: TGTGCCATATCGATACTAGCGGGAGTAATGGTCCACGAGCAGTACTTC
V: TRBV10-3; D: TRBD2; J: TRBJ2-7; size: .; CDR3: CAISESMGTSGYEQYF; DNA: TGTGCCATCAGTGAGTCGATGGGGACTAGCGGCTACGAGCAGTACTTC
V: TRBV10-3; D: TRBD1; J: TRBJ2-7; size: few; CDR3: CAISTGTGPYEQYF; DNA: TGTGCCATCAGTACCGGGACAGGGCCCTACGAGCAGTACTTC
V: TRBV29-1; D: .; J: TRBJ2-3; size: .; CDR3: CSVEETGPGTDTQYF; DNA: TGCAGCGTTGAAGAAACGGGGCCTGGCACAGATACGCAGTATTTT
V: TRBV5-1; D: .; J: TRBJ2-4; size: .; CDR3: CASSADRWGEQYF; DNA: TGCGCCAGCAGCGCCGACCGATGGGGTGAGCAGTACTTC
V: TRBV15; D: TRBD2; J: TRBJ2-5; size: few; CDR3: CATSRDYSGETQYF; DNA: TGTGCCACCAGCAGAGATTATAGCGGGGAGACCCAGTACTTC
V: TRBV25-1; D: TRBD2; J: TRBJ2-5; size: .; CDR3: CASSDPGLAGGKETQYF; DNA: TGTGCCAGCAGTGATCCCGGACTAGCGGGAGGGAAAGAGACCCAGTACTTC
V: TRBV20-1; D: .; J: TRBJ1-5; size: .; CDR3: CSARFGLPPKQPQHF; DNA: TGCAGTGCTCGCTTCGGGCTACCCCCTAAGCAGCCCCAGCATTTT
V: TRBV3-1; D: TRBD1; J: TRBJ2-5; size: .; CDR3: CASSPTGGPQAVQYF; DNA: TGTGCCAGCAGCCCTACAGGGGGACCCCAGGCGGTCCAGTACTTC
V: TRBV5-1; D: .; J: TRBJ2-4; size: few; CDR3: CASSPDGENIQYF; DNA: TGCGCCAGCAGCCCCGACGGTGAAAACATTCAGTACTTC
V: TRBV10-3; D: TRBD1; J: TRBJ1-2; size: .; CDR3: CAISGTGAAPRYTF; DNA: TGTGCCATCAGCGGGACAGGGGCCGCCCCCCGCTACACCTTC
V: TRBV5-1; D: TRBD1; J: TRBJ2-7; size: .; CDR3: CASSLEHRGYEQYF; DNA: TGCGCCAGCAGCTTGGAACACAGGGGTTACGAGCAGTACTTC
V: TRBV5-1; D: .; J: TRBJ1-2; size: .; CDR3: CASSPDWGLDYGYTF; DNA: TGCGCCAGCAGCCCGGATTGGGGTCTTGACTATGGCTACACCTTC
V: TRBV15; D: .; J: TRBJ2-7; size: few; CDR3: CATSRDSGRDYEQYF; DNA: TGTGCCACCAGCAGAGATAGTGGGAGAGACTACGAGCAGTACTTC
V: TRBV7-9; D: TRBD1; J: TRBJ1-2; size: few; CDR3: CASSFVQGLNYGYTF; DNA: TGTGCCAGCAGCTTTGTACAGGGGTTAAACTATGGCTACACCTTC
V: TRBV7-3; D: .; J: TRBJ1-2; size: .; CDR3: CASSLMGVPFTGGYGYTF; DNA: TGTGCCAGCAGCTTAATGGGGGTCCCGTTCACTGGAGGCTATGGCTACACCTTC
V: TRBV7-9; D: .; J: TRBJ1-2; size: .; CDR3: CASSIEVSYGYTF; DNA: TGTGCCAGCAGCATCGAGGTTTCTTATGGCTACACCTTC
V: TRBV9; D: .; J: TRBJ2-5; size: few; CDR3: CASSVATLETQYF; DNA: TGTGCCAGCAGCGTAGCTACGTTGGAGACCCAGTACTTC
V: TRBV29-1; D: TRBD2; J: TRBJ2-7; size: .; CDR3: CSVLRSGTVTYEQYF; DNA: TGCAGCGTCCTCAGAAGCGGGACGGTAACCTACGAGCAGTACTTC
V: TRBV7-9; D: .; J: TRBJ2-7; size: once; CDR3: CASSPEGGFSYEQYF; DNA: TGTGCCAGCAGCCCCGAGGGGGGTTTCTCCTACGAGCAGTACTTC
V: TRBV7-9; D: .; J: TRBJ2-7; size: few; CDR3: CASSSGDRVTYEQYF; DNA: TGTGCCAGCAGCTCGGGGGACAGAGTCACCTACGAGCAGTACTTC
V: TRBV7-2; D: TRBD1; J: TRBJ2-7; size: .; CDR3: CASSLGGQLYEQYF; DNA: TGTGCCAGCAGCTTAGGGGGACAGCTCTACGAGCAGTACTTC
V: TRBV20-1; D: .; J: TRBJ1-1; size: few; CDR3: CSAVLLRMHTEAFF; DNA: TGCAGTGCTGTGTTATTGAGGATGCACACTGAAGCTTTCTTT
V: TRBV20-1; D: TRBD2; J: TRBJ2-5; size: .; CDR3: CSAPEPQALAGGQETQYF; DNA: TGCAGTGCCCCGGAGCCCCAGGCACTAGCGGGGGGACAAGAGACCCAGTACTTC
V: TRBV9; D: TRBD2; J: TRBJ2-7; size: .; CDR3: CASSLGGGEPYEQYF; DNA: TGTGCCAGCAGCCTTGGCGGGGGGGAACCCTACGAGCAGTACTTC
V: TRBV29-1; D: .; J: TRBJ2-7; size: many; CDR3: CSVEENNYEQYF; DNA: TGCAGCGTTGAAGAAAACAACTACGAGCAGTACTTC
V: TRBV20-1; D: TRBD1; J: TRBJ2-5; size: few; CDR3: CSARLRDSVQETQYF; DNA: TGCAGTGCTAGACTCCGGGACAGCGTCCAAGAGACCCAGTACTTC
V: TRBV7-2; D: TRBD2; J: TRBJ2-1; size: few; CDR3: CASSLLGTSGSGQQFF; DNA: TGTGCCAGCAGCTTACTAGGGACTAGCGGGAGCGGCCAGCAGTTCTTC
V: TRBV7-3; D: TRBD2; J: TRBJ2-3; size: .; CDR3: CASSLKAGGADTQYF; DNA: TGTGCCAGCAGCTTAAAAGCGGGAGGCGCCGATACGCAGTATTTT
V: TRBV7-9; D: TRBD1; J: TRBJ1-2; size: .; CDR3: CASSTGTGGQSGYTF; DNA: TGTGCCAGCAGCACCGGGACAGGGGGTCAGTCTGGCTACACCTTC
V: TRBV12-3/TRBV12-4; D: TRBD1; J: TRBJ2-1; size: .; CDR3: CASSPRGKSYNEQFF; DNA: TGTGCCAGCAGCCCCAGGGGGAAGTCCTACAATGAGCAGTTCTTC
V: TRBV11-2; D: TRBD1; J: TRBJ2-7; size: .; CDR3: CASSCRDRFYEQYF; DNA: TGTGCCAGCAGCTGCCGGGACAGGTTCTACGAGCAGTACTTC
V: TRBV6-1; D: TRBD2; J: TRBJ2-6; size: .; CDR3: CASYGLVGGANVLTF; DNA: TGCGCCAGCTATGGACTAGTTGGTGGGGCCAACGTCCTGACTTTC